What follows describes a single T cell receptor beta chain. This specimen comes from a study of identical twins. cDNA molecules carried unique molecular identifiers, and template switching added a universal primer site. In TCRdb, the 5' RACE reads were re-called with MiXCR into one record per CDR3 protein. The sample comprises around 490,000 distinct CDR3 sequences, about 20% of which are singletons, and roughly 0.5% rests with the top ten. The CDR3 totals 13 residues. With 0 bases removed from V and 5 bases from J, the gap between germline ends came to 7 bases. CDR1 and CDR2 (germline): LGHDT, YNNKEL (reference sequence). These data were likewise used in another study, on yellow fever vaccine responses in identical twins.

The chain uses TRBV3-1 and TRBJ1-2; D is unresolved. The origin of this receptor is a woman aged 18 to 35 in good health. The material sequenced was CD4+ T cells sorted from blood. The DNA for the CDR3 is TGTGCCAGCAGCCAAGATCAGAAGTATGGCTACACCTTC. Protein: CASSQDQKYGYTF.